The T cell receptor (beta chain) described here comes from a study of OX40 agonist ivuxolimab in advanced cancers. A note on the overall study: Ivuxolimab was a fully human IgG2 agonistic monoclonal antibody targeting the costimulatory receptor OX40 (CD134). Intravenous ivuxolimab was administered to patients every 2 weeks at six dose levels: 0.01, 0.1, 0.3, 1.5, 3 and 10 mg/kg. Of the roughly 50 dose-escalation patients, hepatocellular carcinoma was present in about 20, melanoma in approximately 15, renal cell carcinoma in 9 and head and neck cancer in 9. In the dose-escalation cohort, approximately 80% of patients were male, and the mean age was 60 years with a range of roughly 20 to 80. Prior anti-PD-1, anti-PD-L1 or anti-CTLA-4 therapy was permitted, and 30% to 45% of dose-escalation patients had received checkpoint inhibitors. Partial responses occurred in three dose-escalation patients: two with cutaneous melanoma and one with hepatocellular carcinoma. Peripheral TCRbeta sequencing was intended to test whether TCR sequence diversity was altered and clonal T-cell expansion was caused by ivuxolimab. The paper reports the monotherapy dose-escalation portion (N of about 47 patients) of the phase I ivuxolimab trial.

V is pared back by 4 bases and J by 5 bases, with 15 bases lying between the germline termini. The CDR3 runs 14 amino acids, cysteine and phenylalanine included. Of the read, only the CDR3 DNA is kept; its 42 bases are in frame from base 1. The germline V gene encodes CDR1 SGHRS and CDR2 YFSETQ. General findings and caveats noted by the study authors: Low levels of normalized T-cell clonal expansion were also seen in some patients who did not respond. At doses from 0.1 to 3.0 mg/kg, clonal expansion was seen in both CD4+ and CD8+ blood T cells between baseline and week 6. On average, CD8+ T cells showed more expanded clones than CD4+ T cells after ivuxolimab. The antigen specificity of the peripheral T cells that underwent clonal expansion was not determined. In the 0.1-3.0 mg/kg groups, partial responders had among the lowest normalized peripheral clonal expansion, particularly in CD8+ T cells.

Genomic DNA was isolated from the sorted cells so that the TCRbeta CDR3 region could be sequenced. The immunoSEQ Assay was used for sequencing of TCRbeta CDR3 regions. As stored in TCRdb, this immuneACCESS dataset retains in-frame rearrangements with V and J assigned. A fraction of the clones does not appear; measured against another copy, unresolved V genes explain less than half of the discrepancy, and the remainder lacks a known reason. Across this sample there are 62,000 or so clones, with around nine tenths seen only once. 2% to 2.5% of the sample is taken by the ten largest. The trial excluded patients who had a history of autoimmune disease or who were on systemic immunosuppression. Peripheral blood for TCR sequencing was collected from all dose cohorts at baseline, on cycle 4 day 1, and on cycle 7 day 1. The samples were drawn from a first-in-human, open-label, multicenter phase I dose-escalation trial of ivuxolimab. Adults with locally advanced or metastatic head and neck squamous cell, hepatocellular, melanoma or renal cell carcinoma were enrolled in the trial. Before TCR sequencing, CD4+ and CD8+ T cells were separately sorted from peripheral blood.

With regard to this clone: Its recognized antigen is unknown. Base qualities are not at hand, and no much larger clone is one base apart.

The sequence is built from TRBV5-1 and TRBJ2-5, with the D segment possibly TRBD1 or TRBD2, each aligning over 5 bases. Sequencing used CD4+ or CD8+ T cells sorted from blood, obtained in a trial of the OX40 agonist ivuxolimab. This TCR was recovered from an adult with an advanced solid tumor such as melanoma, head and neck, liver or kidney cancer. The DNA is as follows: TGCGCCAGCAGCGGGCTACAATGGGGGGAGACCCAGTACTTC. Its coded protein is CASSGLQWGETQYF.